This T cell receptor (beta chain) stems from a study of blood T cell repertoires in COVID-19 (TCRdb year 2020). In terms of the full investigation: The collaborator samples originated in the United States, Italy and Spain and spanned the acute and convalescent phases of COVID-19. Where available, HLA class I and class II types were obtained from metadata supplied by the sample provider rather than from assay-based typing. Subjects who had been exposed to COVID-19, were actively infected with it, or had recovered from it provided the deeply sampled blood TCRbeta repertoires that made up the dataset. The repertoires were released in a freely available public database meant as a resource for research on the immune response to SARS-CoV-2. A de-identified subject ID, COVID-19 status, age in years and sex were almost always included in the sample metadata. The material from the prospective study consisted of cDNA or gDNA derived from T cells, B-cell-depleted T cells, or PBMCs. Samples came from the ongoing ImmuneRACE study (first 160 participants) plus 1,254 subjects from 6 global collaborators.

CDR1 ENHRY and CDR2 SYGVKD are derived from the germline V gene. The junction carries 16 bases between V and J, which are trimmed by 11 bases and 0 bases respectively. The CDR3 holds 14 amino acids from the cysteine to the phenylalanine. The sequence is cut down to CDR3 DNA, 42 bases in frame from base 1. Another Seattle source contributed samples from volunteer blood donors who had recovered from COVID-19. Each collaborating institution followed its own protocols to collect whole blood in K2EDTA tubes. For TCRbeta analysis, collaborators shipped samples in one of three forms: frozen whole blood, isolated PBMCs, or DNA extracted from either of those sample types. The immunoSEQ Assay, a bias-controlled multiplex PCR, was used to amplify TCRbeta CDR3 regions from genomic DNA. Per the authors' processing: Nucleated cell counts per sample were estimated from amplification of reference gene primers within the assay. To quantify the absolute abundance of each unique TCRbeta CDR3 rearrangement, sequence reads were collapsed and filtered. For each sample, productive Simpson clonality was calculated as the square root of Simpson's diversity index over productive rearrangements. TCRdb's version of the immuneACCESS table is confined to in-frame rearrangements and falls short of the full clone set. An unresolved V gene accounts for under half of the shortfall where checked; the remainder is of unknown origin. The V and J calls and the clone size are those of that table, but D and trimming were determined from the DNA. This sample holds about 240,000 clones; about four fifths were observed only once. The ten largest clones capture more than 1.5% of the sample.

General conclusions and limits of the study: Clinical and demographic metadata were provided uncurated, with the amount varying by source and participant.

As to this clone: Its antigen specificity is not known. Within one base of it there is no much larger clone, and no base qualities were kept.

This receptor was taken from a man aged 30 to 45 who had recovered from COVID-19. The sequence is built from TRBV10-3 and TRBJ1-1, with TRBD1 perhaps the D gene, on 6 matching bases. Sequencing was performed on peripheral blood. The DNA is TGTGCCTCGAGGGACACCTACATGAACACTGAAGCTTTCTTT. The translation is CASRDTYMNTEAFF.